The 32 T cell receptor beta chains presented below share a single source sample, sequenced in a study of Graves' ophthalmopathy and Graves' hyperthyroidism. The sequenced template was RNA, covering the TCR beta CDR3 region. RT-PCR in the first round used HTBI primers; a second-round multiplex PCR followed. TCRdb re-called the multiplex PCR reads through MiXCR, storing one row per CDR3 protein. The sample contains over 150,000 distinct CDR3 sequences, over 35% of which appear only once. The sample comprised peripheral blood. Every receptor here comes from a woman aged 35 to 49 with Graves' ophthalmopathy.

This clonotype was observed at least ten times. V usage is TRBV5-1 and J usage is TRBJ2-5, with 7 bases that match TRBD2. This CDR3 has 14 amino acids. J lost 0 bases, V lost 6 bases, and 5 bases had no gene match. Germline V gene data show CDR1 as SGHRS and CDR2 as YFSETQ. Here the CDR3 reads CASNPGGNQETQYF. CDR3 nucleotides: TGCGCCAGCAACCCGGGAGGCAACCAAGAGACCCAGTACTTC.

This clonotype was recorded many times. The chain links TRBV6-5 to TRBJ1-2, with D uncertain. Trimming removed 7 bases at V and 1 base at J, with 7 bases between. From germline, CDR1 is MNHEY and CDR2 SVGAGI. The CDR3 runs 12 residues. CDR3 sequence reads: CASNGNNYGYTF. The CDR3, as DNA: TGTGCCAGCAACGGGAATAACTATGGCTACACCTTC.

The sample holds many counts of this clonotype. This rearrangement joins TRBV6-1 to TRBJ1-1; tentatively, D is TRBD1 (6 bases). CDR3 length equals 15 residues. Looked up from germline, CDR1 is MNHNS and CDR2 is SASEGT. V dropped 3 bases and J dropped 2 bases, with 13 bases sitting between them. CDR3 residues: CASSDRDTSNTEAFF. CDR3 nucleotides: TGTGCCAGCAGTGATCGGGACACATCTAACACTGAAGCTTTCTTT.

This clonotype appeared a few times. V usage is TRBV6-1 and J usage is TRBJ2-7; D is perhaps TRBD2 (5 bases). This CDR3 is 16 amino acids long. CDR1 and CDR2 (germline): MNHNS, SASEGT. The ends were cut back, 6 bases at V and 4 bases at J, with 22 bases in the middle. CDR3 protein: CASSHGVAAFGYEQYF. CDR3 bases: TGTGCCAGCAGCCACGGGGTAGCTGCCTTTGGGTACGAGCAGTACTTC.

CDR3 residues: CSPGQGYQETQYF. CDR3 nucleotides: TGCAGCCCGGGACAGGGGTACCAAGAGACCCAGTACTTC. The chain is built from TRBV20-1 and TRBJ2-5; 10 bases are a match to TRBD1. From germline, CDR1 is DFQATT and CDR2 SNEGSKA (reference sequence). This CDR3 is built from 13 residues.

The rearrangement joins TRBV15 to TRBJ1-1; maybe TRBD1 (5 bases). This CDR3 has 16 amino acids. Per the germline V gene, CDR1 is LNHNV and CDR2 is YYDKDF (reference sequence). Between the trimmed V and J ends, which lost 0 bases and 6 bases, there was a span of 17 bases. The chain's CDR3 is CATSRDRVEVSPEAFF. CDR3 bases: TGTGCCACCAGCAGAGACAGGGTGGAGGTGTCTCCTGAAGCTTTCTTT.

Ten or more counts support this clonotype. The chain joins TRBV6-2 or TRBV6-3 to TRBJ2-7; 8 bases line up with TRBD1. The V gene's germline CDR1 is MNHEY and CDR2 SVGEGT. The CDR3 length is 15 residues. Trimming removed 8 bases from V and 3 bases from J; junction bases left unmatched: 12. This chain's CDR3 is CASLFTRQGFYEQYF. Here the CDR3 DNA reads TGTGCCAGCCTCTTTACGAGACAGGGGTTCTACGAGCAGTACTTC.

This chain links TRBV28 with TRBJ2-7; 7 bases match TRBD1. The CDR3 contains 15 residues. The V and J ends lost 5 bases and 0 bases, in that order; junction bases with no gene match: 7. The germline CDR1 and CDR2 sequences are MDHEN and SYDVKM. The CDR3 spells CASSLRDSSSYEQYF. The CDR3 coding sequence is TGTGCCAGCAGTCTACGGGACAGCAGCTCCTACGAGCAGTACTTC. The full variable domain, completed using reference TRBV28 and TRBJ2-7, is DVKVTQSSRYLVKRTGEKVFLECVQDMDHENMFWYRQDPGLGLRLIYFSYDVKMKEKGDIPEGYSVSREKKERFSLILESASTNQTSMYLCASSLRDSSSYEQYFGPGTRLTVT.

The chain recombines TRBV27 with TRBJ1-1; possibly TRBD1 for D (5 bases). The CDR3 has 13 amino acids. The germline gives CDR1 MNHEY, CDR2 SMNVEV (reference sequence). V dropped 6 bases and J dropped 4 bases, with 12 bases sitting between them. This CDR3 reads CASRVAGVTEAFF. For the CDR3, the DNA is TGTGCCAGCAGGGTTGCGGGGGTCACTGAAGCTTTCTTT.

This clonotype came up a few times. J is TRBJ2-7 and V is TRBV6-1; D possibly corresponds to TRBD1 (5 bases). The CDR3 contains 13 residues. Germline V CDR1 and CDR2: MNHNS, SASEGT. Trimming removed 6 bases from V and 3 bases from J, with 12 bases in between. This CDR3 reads CASSPRAVYEQYF. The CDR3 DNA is TGTGCCAGCAGCCCCAGGGCTGTCTACGAGCAGTACTTC.

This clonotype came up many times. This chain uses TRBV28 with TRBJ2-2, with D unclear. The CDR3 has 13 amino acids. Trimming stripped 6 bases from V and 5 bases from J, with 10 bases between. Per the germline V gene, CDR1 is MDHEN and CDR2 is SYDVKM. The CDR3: CASSRTQTGELFF. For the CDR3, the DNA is TGTGCCAGCAGCCGGACGCAAACCGGGGAGCTGTTTTTT.

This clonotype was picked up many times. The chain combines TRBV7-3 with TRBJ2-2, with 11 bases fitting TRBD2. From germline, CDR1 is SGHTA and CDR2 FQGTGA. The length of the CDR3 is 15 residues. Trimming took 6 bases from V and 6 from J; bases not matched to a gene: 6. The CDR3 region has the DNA TGTGCCAGCAGTTTCACTAGCGGGAGTTCCGGGGAGCTGTTTTTT. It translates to CASSFTSGSSGELFF.

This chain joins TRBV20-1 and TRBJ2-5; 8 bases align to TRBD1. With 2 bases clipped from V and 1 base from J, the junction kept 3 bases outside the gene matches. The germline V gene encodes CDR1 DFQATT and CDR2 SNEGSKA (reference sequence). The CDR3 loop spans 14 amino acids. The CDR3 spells CSARRGQGQETQYF. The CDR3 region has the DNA TGCAGTGCTAGACGAGGACAGGGCCAAGAGACCCAGTACTTC.

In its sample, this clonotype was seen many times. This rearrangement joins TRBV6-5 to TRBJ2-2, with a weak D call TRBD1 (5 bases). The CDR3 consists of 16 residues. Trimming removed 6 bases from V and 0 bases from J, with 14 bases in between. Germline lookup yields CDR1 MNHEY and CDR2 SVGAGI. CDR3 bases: TGTGCCAGCAGAGTCGAAAGGGGCTCGAACACCGGGGAGCTGTTTTTT. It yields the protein CASRVERGSNTGELFF.

In DNA, the CDR3 is TGTGCCACCAGACGAGACAGCCTCACTGAGCAGTTCTTC. Its protein is CATRRDSLTEQFF. The chain couples TRBV24-1 to TRBJ2-1, with D perhaps matching TRBD1 (5 bases). Trimming cost V 7 bases and J 9 bases, with 15 bases left between them. Germline V gene data show CDR1 as KGHDR and CDR2 as SFDVKD. The CDR3 is 13 residues long.

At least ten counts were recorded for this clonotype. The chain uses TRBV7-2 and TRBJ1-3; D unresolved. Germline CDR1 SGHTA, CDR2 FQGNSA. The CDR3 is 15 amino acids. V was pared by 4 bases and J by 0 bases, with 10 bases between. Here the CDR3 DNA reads TGTGCCAGCAGCTCTCGGCCGCGCTCTGGAAACACCATATATTTT. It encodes CASSSRPRSGNTIYF.

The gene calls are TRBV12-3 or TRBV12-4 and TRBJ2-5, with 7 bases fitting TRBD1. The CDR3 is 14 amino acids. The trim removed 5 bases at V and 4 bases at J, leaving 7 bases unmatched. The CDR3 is CASSARDRLETQYF. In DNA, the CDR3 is TGTGCCAGCAGTGCCCGGGACAGATTAGAGACCCAGTACTTC.

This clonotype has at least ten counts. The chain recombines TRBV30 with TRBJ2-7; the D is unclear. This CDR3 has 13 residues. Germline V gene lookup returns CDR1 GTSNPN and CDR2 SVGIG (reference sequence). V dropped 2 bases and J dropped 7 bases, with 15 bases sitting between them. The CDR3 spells CAWSPSAMGEQYF. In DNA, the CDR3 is TGTGCCTGGAGTCCCTCCGCAATGGGGGAGCAGTACTTC.

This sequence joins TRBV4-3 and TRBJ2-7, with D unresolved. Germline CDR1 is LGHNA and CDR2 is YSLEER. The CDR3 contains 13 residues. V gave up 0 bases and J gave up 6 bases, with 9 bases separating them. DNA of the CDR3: TGCGCCAGCAGCCAAGATCGACCTCTCGAGCAGTACTTC. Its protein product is CASSQDRPLEQYF.

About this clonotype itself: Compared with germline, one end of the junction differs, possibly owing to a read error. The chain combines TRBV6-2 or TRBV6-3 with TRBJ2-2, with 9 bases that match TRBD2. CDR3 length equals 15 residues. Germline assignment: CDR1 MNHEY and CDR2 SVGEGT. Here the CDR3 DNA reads TGTGCCAGCAGTAACTCGGCGGGAGGGCCCGGGGAGCTGTTTTTT. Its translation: CASSNSAGGPGELFF.

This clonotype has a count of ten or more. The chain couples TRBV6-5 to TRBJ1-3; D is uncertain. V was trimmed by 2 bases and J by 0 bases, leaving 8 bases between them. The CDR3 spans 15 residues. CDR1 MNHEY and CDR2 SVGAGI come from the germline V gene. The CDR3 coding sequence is TGTGCCAGCAGTTACGGTAGAGGCTCTGGAAACACCATATATTTT. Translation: CASSYGRGSGNTIYF.

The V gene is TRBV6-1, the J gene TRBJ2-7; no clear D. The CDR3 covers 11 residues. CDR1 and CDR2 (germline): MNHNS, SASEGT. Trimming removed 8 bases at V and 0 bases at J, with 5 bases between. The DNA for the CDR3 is TGTGCCAGCGCACCCTCCTACGAGCAGTACTTC. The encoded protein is CASAPSYEQYF.

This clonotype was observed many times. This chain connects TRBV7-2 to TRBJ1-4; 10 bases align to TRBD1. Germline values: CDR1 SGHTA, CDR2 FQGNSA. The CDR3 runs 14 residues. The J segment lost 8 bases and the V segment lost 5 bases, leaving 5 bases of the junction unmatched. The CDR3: CASSRRTGGEKLFF. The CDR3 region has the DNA TGTGCCAGCAGCCGACGGACAGGGGGAGAAAAACTGTTTTTT. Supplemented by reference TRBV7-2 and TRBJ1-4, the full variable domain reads GAGVSQSPSNKVTEKGKDVELRCDPISGHTALYWYRQSLGQGLEFLIYFQGNSAPDKSGLPSDRFSAERTGGSVSTLTIQRTQQEDSAVYLCASSRRTGGEKLFFGSGTQLSVL.

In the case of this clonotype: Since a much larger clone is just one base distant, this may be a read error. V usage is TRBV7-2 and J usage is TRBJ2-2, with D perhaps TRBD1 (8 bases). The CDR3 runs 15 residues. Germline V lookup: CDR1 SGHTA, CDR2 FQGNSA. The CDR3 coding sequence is TGTGCCAGCAGCTTAACAGGGGGACTAACCGTGGAGCTGTTTTTT. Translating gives CASSLTGGLTVELFF.

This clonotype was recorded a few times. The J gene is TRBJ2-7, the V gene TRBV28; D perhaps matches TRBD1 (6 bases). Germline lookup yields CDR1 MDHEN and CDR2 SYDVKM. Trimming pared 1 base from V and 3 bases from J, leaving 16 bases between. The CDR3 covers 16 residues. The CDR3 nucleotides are TGTGCCAGCAGTTTATCCCTGGCAGGGGAGCGCTACGAGCAGTACTTC. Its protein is CASSLSLAGERYEQYF. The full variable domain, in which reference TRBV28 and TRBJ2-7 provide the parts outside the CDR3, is DVKVTQSSRYLVKRTGEKVFLECVQDMDHENMFWYRQDPGLGLRLIYFSYDVKMKEKGDIPEGYSVSREKKERFSLILESASTNQTSMYLCASSLSLAGERYEQYFGPGTRLTVT.

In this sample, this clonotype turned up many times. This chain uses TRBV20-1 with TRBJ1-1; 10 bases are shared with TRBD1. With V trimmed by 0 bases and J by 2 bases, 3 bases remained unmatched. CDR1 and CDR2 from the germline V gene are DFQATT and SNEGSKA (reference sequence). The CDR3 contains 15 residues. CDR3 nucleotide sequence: TGCAGTGCTAGAGATGACAGGGGGCTTAACACTGAAGCTTTCTTT. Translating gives CSARDDRGLNTEAFF.

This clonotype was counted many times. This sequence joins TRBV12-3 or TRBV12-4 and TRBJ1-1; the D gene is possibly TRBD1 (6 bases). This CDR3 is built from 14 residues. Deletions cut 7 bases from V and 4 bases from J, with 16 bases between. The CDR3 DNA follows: TGTGCCAGCAACCAAAGGGGGTGGGTCACTGAAGCTTTCTTT. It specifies CASNQRGWVTEAFF.

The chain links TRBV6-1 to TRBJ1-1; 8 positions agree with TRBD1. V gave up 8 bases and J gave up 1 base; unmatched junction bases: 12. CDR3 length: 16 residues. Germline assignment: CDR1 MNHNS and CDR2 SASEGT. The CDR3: CASPKEPGGRNTEAFF. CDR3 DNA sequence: TGTGCCAGCCCAAAGGAACCAGGGGGCCGGAACACTGAAGCTTTCTTT.

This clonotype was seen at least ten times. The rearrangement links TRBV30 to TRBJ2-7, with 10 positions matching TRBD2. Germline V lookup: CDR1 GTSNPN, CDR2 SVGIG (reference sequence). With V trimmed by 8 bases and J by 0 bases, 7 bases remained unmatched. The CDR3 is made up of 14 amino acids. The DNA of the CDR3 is TGTGCCCGCCGGACTAGCGGCAACTCCTACGAGCAGTACTTC. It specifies CARRTSGNSYEQYF. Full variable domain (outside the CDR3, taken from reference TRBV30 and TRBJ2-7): SQTIHQWPATLVQPVGSPLSLECTVEGTSNPNLYWYRQAAGRGLQLLFYSVGIGQISSEVPQNLSASRPQDRQFILSSKKLLLSDSGFYLCARRTSGNSYEQYFGPGTRLTVT.

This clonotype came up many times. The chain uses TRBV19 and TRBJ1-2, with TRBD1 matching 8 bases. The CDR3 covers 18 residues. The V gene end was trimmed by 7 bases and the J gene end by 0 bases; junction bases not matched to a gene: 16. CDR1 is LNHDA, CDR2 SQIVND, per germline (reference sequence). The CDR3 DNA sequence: TGTGCCAGTACAAAAATCCGGGCAGGGGGCCCGCCTAACTATGGCTACACCTTC. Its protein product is CASTKIRAGGPPNYGYTF.

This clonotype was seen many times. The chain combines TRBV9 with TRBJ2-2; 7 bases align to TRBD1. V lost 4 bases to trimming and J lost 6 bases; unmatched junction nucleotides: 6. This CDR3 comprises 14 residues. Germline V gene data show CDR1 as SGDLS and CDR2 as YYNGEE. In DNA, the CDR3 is TGTGCCAGCAGCCAAAGACAGGGATCCGGGGAGCTGTTTTTT. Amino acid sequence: CASSQRQGSGELFF.

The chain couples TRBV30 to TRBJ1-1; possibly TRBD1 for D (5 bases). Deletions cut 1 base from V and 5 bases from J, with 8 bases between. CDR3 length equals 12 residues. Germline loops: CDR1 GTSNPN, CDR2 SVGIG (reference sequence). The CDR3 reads CAWSARGTEAFF. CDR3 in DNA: TGTGCCTGGAGTGCACGGGGGACTGAAGCTTTCTTT.